This record covers a single TCR beta chain. The target antigen is unknown. This sample stems from a study of blood T cells in healthy people across ages. General study points: Significant beta diversity loss was already apparent by age roughly 38, declining roughly linearly. The diversity estimates, figures obtained from one million T cells, were considered underestimates. No one knew whether donors had CMV, which possibly confounded expanded clonotype changes. It was the long-lived donors that had more naive CD4+ cells and higher diversity than aged donors.

With a J-beta primer mix and a sample-barcoded 5' primer, a second PCR ran roughly 6 to 11 cycles. TCRdb analysed the 5' RACE reads with MiXCR anew, one entry per CDR3 protein. The sample consists of under 750,000 distinct CDR3 sequences, around half of them appearing once. Material for sequencing was blood. The source is an elderly man in good health.

In DNA, the CDR3 is TGTGCCAGCAGCCAAGTAGGACTAGCGGGGGATTACGAGCAGTTCTTC. The encoded protein is CASSQVGLAGDYEQFF. This chain connects TRBV3-1 to TRBJ2-1; 13 bases fit TRBD2. The CDR3 covers 16 residues. V lost 1 base, J lost 10 bases, and 7 bases stayed unmatched. Looked up from germline, CDR1 is LGHDT and CDR2 is YNNKEL (reference sequence).